This T cell receptor beta chain derives from a study of OX40 agonist ivuxolimab in advanced cancers. Study-level background: An agonistic anti-OX40 (CD134) antibody, ivuxolimab, was used to treat the patients.

This clone was observed once. The assay was immunoSEQ multiplex PCR, and TCRdb's table has in-frame clones only and misses some. The data hold roughly 61,000 clones, with around 90% observed a single time. V gave up 8 bases and J gave up 5 bases, with 12 bases separating them. The CDR3 covers 12 residues. Per germline, CDR1 MDHEN and CDR2 SYDVKM. The chain employs TRBV28 and TRBJ2-5; no firm D call. The sequencing here drew on CD4+ or CD8+ T cells sorted from blood, taken in a trial of the OX40 agonist ivuxolimab. This clonotype was sampled from an adult with an advanced solid tumor such as melanoma, head and neck, liver or kidney cancer. CDR3 residues: CASWNYSETQYF. The CDR3 DNA reads as TGTGCCAGCTGGAATTATAGTGAGACCCAGTACTTC. The whole variable domain, remainder taken from reference TRBV28 and TRBJ2-5, is DVKVTQSSRYLVKRTGEKVFLECVQDMDHENMFWYRQDPGLGLRLIYFSYDVKMKEKGDIPEGYSVSREKKERFSLILESASTNQTSMYLCASWNYSETQYFGPGTRLLVL.